These 16 T cell receptor beta chains came from one sample sequenced in a study of blood T cell repertoires in COVID-19. Here immunoSEQ multiplex PCR was the method, and the copy in TCRdb shows in-frame clones only, minus some. The sample shows some 200,000 clones, around 89% of them seen only once. Sequenced input: peripheral blood. The receptors were gathered from a man aged 35-49 years with active or convalescent COVID-19.

This clone was picked up one time. V and J are TRBV12-5 and TRBJ1-1; D uncertain. CDR1 is LGHNT and CDR2 is FRNRAP in the germline V gene. Trimming stripped 5 bases from V and 4 bases from J, with 17 bases between. The CDR3 spans 15 residues. The CDR3 DNA sequence: TGTGCTAGTGGTCCCCCCACGGGGATGAGCACTGAAGCTTTCTTT. Encoded protein: CASGPPTGMSTEAFF.

J is TRBJ1-5 and V is TRBV28, with D uncertain. The CDR3 length is 13 residues. With 10 bases removed from V and 4 bases from J, the gap between germline ends came to 14 bases. The germline CDR1 and CDR2 sequences are MDHEN and SYDVKM. CDR3 nucleotides: TGTGCCACGGTATCAGGATGGAATCAGCCCCAGCATTTT. Protein sequence: CATVSGWNQPQHF.

This chain connects TRBV2 to TRBJ2-7; weak D call: TRBD2 (6 bases). From germline, CDR1 is SNHLY and CDR2 FYNNEI. The CDR3 runs 14 residues. V was trimmed by 5 bases and J by 3 bases, leaving 14 bases between them. The CDR3 region has the DNA TGTGCCAGCAGTCCCACCGGGACTTTCTACGAGCAGTACTTC. Its protein is CASSPTGTFYEQYF.

CDR3 bases: TGTGCCAGCAGTCCAACCGGGACAGGCTACTTAGACACAGATACGCAGTATTTT. This gives the protein CASSPTGTGYLDTDTQYF. The chain joins TRBV5-5 to TRBJ2-3; TRBD1 aligns across 8 bases. V was pared by 5 bases and J by 2 bases, with 16 bases of the junction left unmatched. Germline V gene data show CDR1 as SGHKS and CDR2 as YYEKEE (reference sequence). The CDR3 runs 18 residues. Filled out from reference TRBV5-5 and TRBJ2-3, the complete variable domain reads DAGVTQSPTHLIKTRGQQVTLRCSPISGHKSVSWYQQVLGQGPQFIFQYYEKEERGRGNFPDRFSARQFPNYSSELNVNALLLGDSALYLCASSPTGTGYLDTDTQYFGPGTRLTVL.

The V gene is TRBV6-1, the J gene TRBJ1-5, with a tentative D call TRBD1 (5 bases). The CDR3 has 17 amino acids. Trimming took 2 bases from V and 7 from J, leaving 21 bases between them. The germline gives CDR1 MNHNS, CDR2 SASEGT. DNA for the CDR3: TGTGCCAGCAGTGAACTTCGGGGGGGAGGGGTTGGACAGCCCCAGCATTTT. Its translation is CASSELRGGGVGQPQHF.

The rearrangement links TRBV7-2 to TRBJ2-5; tentatively, D is TRBD2 (6 bases). The CDR3 length is 16 residues. Trimming took 5 bases from V and 5 from J, leaving 21 bases between them. From germline, CDR1 is SGHTA and CDR2 FQGNSA. The CDR3 coding sequence is TGTGCCAGCAGCGCGGACGGGAGTCGAAACGGGGAGACCCAGTACTTC. Amino acids: CASSADGSRNGETQYF.

This sequence joins TRBV5-1 and TRBJ2-7; 9 bases map to TRBD1. This CDR3 comprises 15 residues. Losses at the gene ends were 7 bases for V and 3 bases for J; bases not matched to a gene: 11. Germline CDR1 and CDR2: SGHRS and YFSETQ. CDR3 sequence (DNA): TGCGCCAGCCAAAGAGGGACAGGGATTGACTACGAGCAGTACTTC. Translation: CASQRGTGIDYEQYF. Variable domain in full (rest from reference TRBV5-1 and TRBJ2-7): KAGVTQTPRYLIKTRGQQVTLSCSPISGHRSVSWYQQTPGQGLQFLFEYFSETQRNKGNFPGRFSGRQFSNSRSEMNVSTLELGDSALYLCASQRGTGIDYEQYFGPGTRLTVT.

The chain employs TRBV19 and TRBJ2-7; TRBD1 matches 8 bases. V shed 2 bases and J 7 bases; nucleotides not matched to a gene: 7. CDR1 is LNHDA and CDR2 is SQIVND in the germline V gene (reference sequence). CDR3 size: 14 residues. The CDR3 spells CASSIRAGGEEQYF. CDR3 sequence (DNA): TGTGCCAGTAGTATAAGGGCAGGGGGCGAAGAGCAGTACTTC.

J is TRBJ2-1 and V is TRBV25-1; 8 bases agree with TRBD1. Germline loops: CDR1 MGHDK, CDR2 SYGVNS. This CDR3 contains 15 residues. The ends lost 1 base at V and 3 bases at J; junction bases unmatched: 2. The CDR3 loop reads CASSESGGGYNEQFF. Here the CDR3 DNA reads TGTGCCAGCAGTGAATCAGGGGGCGGCTACAATGAGCAGTTCTTC.

The rearrangement joins TRBV6-5 to TRBJ1-2; D is ambiguous. With 2 bases removed from V and 5 bases from J, the gap between germline ends came to 12 bases. CDR3 length equals 14 residues. Per germline, CDR1 MNHEY and CDR2 SVGAGI. The DNA of the CDR3 is TGTGCCAGCAGTTACGGAGGCCGAAAATATGGCTACACCTTC. It encodes CASSYGGRKYGYTF.

This clone turned up a few times. CDR3 nucleotide sequence: TGTGCCAGCAGTATTGACGTTCTGGGACAGGAGCAGTACTTC. Translating it yields CASSIDVLGQEQYF. The V gene is TRBV2, the J gene TRBJ2-7, with TRBD1 identical over 7 bases. The CDR3 has 14 amino acids. Trimming at V came to 5 bases and at J to 7 bases, leaving 11 bases not matched to a gene. Germline CDR1 SNHLY, CDR2 FYNNEI.

This clone was picked up a small number of times. The chain links TRBV3-1 (or the pseudogene TRBV3-2) to TRBJ1-2, with 8 nucleotides matching TRBD1. The CDR3 is made up of 16 amino acids. V gave up 1 base and J gave up 8 bases; unmatched junction bases: 12. CDR1 and CDR2 from the germline V gene are LGHDT and YNNKEL (reference sequence). DNA of the CDR3: TGTGCCAGCAGCCAAGGTCCGCAGGGGGCAAGTGAGGGCTACACCTTC. Protein product: CASSQGPQGASEGYTF.

The sample holds one count of this clone. V is TRBV7-2 and J is TRBJ1-1, with a weak D call TRBD1 (5 bases). Germline V gene data show CDR1 as SGHTA and CDR2 as FQGNSA. The CDR3 loop spans 14 amino acids. The V end lost 1 base, the J end lost 4 bases, and 10 bases lay between the germline ends. The CDR3 loop is CASSLVGASTEAFF. CDR3 nucleotide sequence: TGTGCCAGCAGCTTAGTTGGGGCGAGCACTGAAGCTTTCTTT.

V is TRBV6-5 and J is TRBJ1-4; 7 nucleotides match TRBD1. Germline assignment: CDR1 MNHEY and CDR2 SVGAGI. V lost 6 bases to trimming and J lost 4 bases; unmatched junction nucleotides: 8. The CDR3 runs 15 residues. DNA for the CDR3: TGTGCCAGCAGGAGAGGGACAGTGAATAATGAAAAACTGTTTTTT. Amino acids: CASRRGTVNNEKLFF.

The J gene is TRBJ1-1, the V gene TRBV20-1; D possibly corresponds to TRBD1 (5 bases). The CDR3 covers 11 residues. The germline gives CDR1 DFQATT, CDR2 SNEGSKA (reference sequence). The V end was cut by 4 bases, the J end by 6 bases, with 9 bases between. DNA of the CDR3: TGCAGTGCTAATGGGGCCGCTGAAGCTTTCTTT. It yields the protein CSANGAAEAFF.

This chain links TRBV2 with TRBJ1-1, with D possibly being TRBD1 (6 bases). This CDR3 contains 14 residues. The germline V gene has CDR1 SNHLY and CDR2 FYNNEI. Deletions cut 0 bases from V and 1 base from J, with 6 bases between. The CDR3: CASSEAGQNTEAFF. The CDR3 DNA is TGTGCCAGCAGTGAAGCGGGACAGAACACTGAAGCTTTCTTT.